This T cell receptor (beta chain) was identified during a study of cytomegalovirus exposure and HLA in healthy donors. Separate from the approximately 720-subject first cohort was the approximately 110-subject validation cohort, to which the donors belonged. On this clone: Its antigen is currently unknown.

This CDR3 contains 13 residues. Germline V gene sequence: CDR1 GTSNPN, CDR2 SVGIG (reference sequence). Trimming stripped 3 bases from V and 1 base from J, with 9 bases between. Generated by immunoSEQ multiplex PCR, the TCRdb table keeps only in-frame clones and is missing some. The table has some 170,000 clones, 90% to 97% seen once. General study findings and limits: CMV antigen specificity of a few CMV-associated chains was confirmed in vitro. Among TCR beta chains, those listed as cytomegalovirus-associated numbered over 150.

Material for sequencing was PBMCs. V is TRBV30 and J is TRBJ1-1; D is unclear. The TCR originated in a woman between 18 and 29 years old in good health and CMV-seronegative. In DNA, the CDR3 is TGTGCCTGGAGCCGAACAGCGAACACTGAAGCTTTCTTT. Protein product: CAWSRTANTEAFF.